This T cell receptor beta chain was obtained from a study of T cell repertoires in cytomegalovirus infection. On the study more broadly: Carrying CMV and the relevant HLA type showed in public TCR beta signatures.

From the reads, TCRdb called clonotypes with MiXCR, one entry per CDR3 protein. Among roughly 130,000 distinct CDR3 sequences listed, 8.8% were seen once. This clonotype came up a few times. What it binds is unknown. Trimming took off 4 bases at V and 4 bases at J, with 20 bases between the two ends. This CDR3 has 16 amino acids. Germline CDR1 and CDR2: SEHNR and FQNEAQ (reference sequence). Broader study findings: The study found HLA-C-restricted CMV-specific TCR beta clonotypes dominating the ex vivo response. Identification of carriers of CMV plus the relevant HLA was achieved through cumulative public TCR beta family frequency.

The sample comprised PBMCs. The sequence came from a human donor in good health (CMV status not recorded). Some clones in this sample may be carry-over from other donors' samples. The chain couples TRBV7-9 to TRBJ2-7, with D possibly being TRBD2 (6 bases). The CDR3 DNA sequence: TGTGCCAGCAGCTCCGGGGACTGGTTCTCTACATACGAGCAGTACTTC. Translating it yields CASSSGDWFSTYEQYF.